One sample yielded the 24 T cell receptor beta chains listed below, sequenced in a study of blood T cell repertoires in COVID-19. Method: immunoSEQ multiplex PCR; TCRdb's copy keeps in-frame clones and lacks some. The table includes 180,000 or so clones, over 70% detected once. Sequenced material: PBMCs or T cells enriched from blood (not recorded which). The receptor source for this set is a woman between 55 and 75 years old who had recovered from COVID-19.

The CDR3 DNA sequence: TGCAGCGTTGCACTGCGGGAGGGGCACAATGAGCAGTTCTTC. Translated: CSVALREGHNEQFF. The J gene is TRBJ2-1, the V gene TRBV29-1, with 9 nucleotides matching TRBD2. The CDR3 length is 14 residues. V was pared by 4 bases and J by 5 bases, with 6 bases of the junction left unmatched. The germline V gene has CDR1 SQVTM and CDR2 ANQGSEA.

The DNA of the CDR3 is TGTGCCAGCAGCTTAGAGGGGGACTATCAAAATGAGCAGTTCTTC. The encoded protein is CASSLEGDYQNEQFF. The V call is TRBV11-3, the J call TRBJ2-1; 7 nucleotides match TRBD2. Losses at the gene ends were 0 bases for V and 7 bases for J; bases not matched to a gene: 6. The CDR3 runs 15 residues. The germline CDR1 and CDR2 sequences are SGHNT and YENEEA.

The V call is TRBV5-1, the J call TRBJ1-1, with a weak D call TRBD1 (5 bases). This CDR3 spans 14 amino acids. Trimming left V 9 bases short and J 0 bases short, with 15 bases between. Germline V gene sequence: CDR1 SGHRS, CDR2 YFSETQ. Written as DNA, the CDR3 is TGCGCCACAAAATGGACATATTTGAACACTGAAGCTTTCTTT. Encoded protein: CATKWTYLNTEAFF.

The chain employs TRBV28 and TRBJ1-2, with a possible D match to TRBD1 (5 bases). The CDR3 is 14 amino acids. V lost 10 bases and J 4 bases, leaving 19 bases between the germline ends. Germline CDR1 and CDR2: MDHEN and SYDVKM. The CDR3 bases are TGTGCCACCCTTGAGGGACTTTTTAGCTATGGCTACACCTTC. It specifies CATLEGLFSYGYTF.

The chain is built from TRBV4-1 and TRBJ1-2; tentatively, D is TRBD1 (5 bases). The CDR3 totals 14 residues. Germline CDR1 MGHRA, CDR2 YSYEKL. V lost 4 bases and J lost 6, with 15 bases in between. CDR3 bases: TGCGCCAGCAGCCCCCCCGGGGGTAAGAATGGCTACACCTTC. It is translated as CASSPPGGKNGYTF.

The rearrangement links TRBV6-4 to TRBJ1-2, with a tentative D call TRBD1 (6 bases). Trimming left V 2 bases short and J 4 bases short, with 11 bases between. Germline values: CDR1 MRHNA, CDR2 SNTAGT. The CDR3 has 14 amino acids. The DNA of the CDR3 is TGTGCCAGCAGTGACCGGGGGGGCAGCTATGGCTACACCTTC. Translating it yields CASSDRGGSYGYTF.

The chain uses TRBV9 and TRBJ2-5; 8 nucleotides agree with TRBD2. V trimming: 0 bases; J trimming: 5 bases; junction bases outside the gene matches: 6. The CDR3 covers 15 residues. Germline values: CDR1 SGDLS, CDR2 YYNGEE. CDR3 bases: TGTGCCAGCAGCGTAGATCCGGGGGGGCAGGAGACCCAGTACTTC. It specifies CASSVDPGGQETQYF.

This sequence joins TRBV3-1 (or the pseudogene TRBV3-2) and TRBJ2-5; 10 positions agree with TRBD1. Germline V gives CDR1 LGHDT, CDR2 YNNKEL (reference sequence). The CDR3 consists of 15 residues. J lost 5 bases, V lost 5 bases, and 8 bases had no gene match. CDR3 residues: CASSYRQGAAETQYF. The CDR3, as DNA: TGTGCCAGCAGCTATCGACAGGGGGCCGCTGAGACCCAGTACTTC.

The gene calls are TRBV7-9 and TRBJ2-7; D might be TRBD2 (6 bases). The CDR3 runs to 15 residues. Trimming pared 5 bases from V and 2 bases from J, leaving 16 bases between. Germline loops: CDR1 SEHNR, CDR2 FQNEAQ (reference sequence). CDR3 residues: CASSPRGGIAYEQYF. The CDR3 DNA reads as TGTGCCAGCAGCCCACGGGGCGGGATTGCCTACGAGCAGTACTTC.

The chain combines TRBV9 with TRBJ1-2; no firm D call. The CDR3 is 16 amino acids. Germline V gene lookup returns CDR1 SGDLS and CDR2 YYNGEE. Trimming removed 3 bases from V and 1 base from J, with 16 bases in between. Written as DNA, the CDR3 is TGTGCCAGCAGCGCTGGTCGGGTTCCCAATAACTATGGCTACACCTTC. It translates to CASSAGRVPNNYGYTF.

This clone has only one observation. The chain joins TRBV29-1 to TRBJ2-3; the match to TRBD2 covers 8 bases. The germline gives CDR1 SQVTM, CDR2 ANQGSEA. This CDR3 region has 14 residues. The V and J ends lost 4 bases and 1 base, in that order; junction bases with no gene match: 4. This chain's CDR3 is CSVARRGGTDTQYF. The CDR3 DNA follows: TGCAGCGTTGCTCGGCGGGGGGGCACAGATACGCAGTATTTT.

The chain couples TRBV2 to TRBJ1-6; TRBD1 is a possible D gene (6 bases). The germline V gene has CDR1 SNHLY and CDR2 FYNNEI. The CDR3 contains 15 residues. V was clipped by 6 bases and J by 8 bases, with 17 bases between them. CDR3 DNA: TGTGCCAGCAGCGACAGGCGGGGGACGGATTCACCCCTCCACTTT. Translated: CASSDRRGTDSPLHF.

This chain joins TRBV6-4 and TRBJ2-3; D call uncertain. Germline V gene lookup returns CDR1 MRHNA and CDR2 SNTAGT. The CDR3 extends over 10 amino acids. The germline V and J ends were trimmed by 6 bases and 6 bases, with 4 bases remaining between them. CDR3 loop: CASREDTQYF. Written as DNA, the CDR3 is TGTGCCAGCAGGGAGGATACGCAGTATTTT.

V gene TRBV28 combines with J gene TRBJ2-7; a possible D gene is TRBD2 (7 bases). CDR1 is MDHEN and CDR2 is SYDVKM in the germline V gene. Trimming stripped 8 bases from V and 4 bases from J, with 21 bases between. The CDR3 is 15 residues long. CDR3 DNA: TGTGCCAGCTCCCTCGTCGGGGGGCCGACTTACGAGCAGTACTTC. It specifies CASSLVGGPTYEQYF.

The chain joins TRBV6-1 to TRBJ2-5; a weak D match, TRBD2 (5 bases). Trimming left V 1 base short and J 5 bases short, with 11 bases between. Germline V gene data show CDR1 as MNHNS and CDR2 as SASEGT. This CDR3 region has 14 residues. The CDR3 nucleotides read TGTGCCAGCAGTGAAGGGTCTAGCTGGGAGACCCAGTACTTC. Encoded protein: CASSEGSSWETQYF.

V is TRBV2 and J is TRBJ2-1; D not resolved. Germline V gene lookup returns CDR1 SNHLY and CDR2 FYNNEI. This CDR3 region has 17 residues. V gave up 1 base and J gave up 0 bases, with 13 bases separating them. The CDR3 loop is CASSEDYRISSYNEQFF. CDR3 nucleotides: TGTGCCAGCAGTGAAGATTACAGAATAAGCTCCTACAATGAGCAGTTCTTC.

The chain links TRBV27 to TRBJ2-2, with D maybe TRBD2 (6 bases). CDR3 size: 16 residues. CDR1 and CDR2 from the germline V gene are MNHEY and SMNVEV (reference sequence). Between the trimmed V and J ends, which lost 3 bases and 5 bases, there was a span of 16 bases. CDR3 DNA sequence: TGTGCCAGCAGTTTCATTCCGGGGGTGCGAACCGGGGAGCTGTTTTTT. Translating gives CASSFIPGVRTGELFF.

In this sample, this clone turned up a few times. J is TRBJ1-5 and V is TRBV27; 8 nucleotides line up with TRBD1. Per germline, CDR1 MNHEY and CDR2 SMNVEV (reference sequence). Trimming at V came to 7 bases and at J to 6 bases, leaving 14 bases not matched to a gene. This CDR3 comprises 16 residues. DNA for the CDR3: TGTGCCAGCACCCTAACAGGGGGAAGGGGTTTTCAGCCCCAGCATTTT. This sequence encodes CASTLTGGRGFQPQHF.

The chain joins TRBV29-1 to TRBJ1-2; D perhaps matches TRBD1 (6 bases). Germline V lookup: CDR1 SQVTM, CDR2 ANQGSEA. The CDR3 length is 13 residues. V was pared by 6 bases and J by 2 bases, with 13 bases between. The CDR3 nucleotides are TGCAGCGTCGCCCTGGGGGCGAACTATGGCTACACCTTC. Translating gives CSVALGANYGYTF. The whole variable domain, filled in from reference TRBV29-1 and TRBJ1-2, reads SAVISQKPSRDICQRGTSLTIQCQVDSQVTMMFWYRQQPGQSLTLIATANQGSEATYESGFVIDKFPISRPNLTFSTLTVSNMSPEDSSIYLCSVALGANYGYTFGSGTRLTVV.

This clone was counted once. J is TRBJ2-5 and V is TRBV5-1, with TRBD2 identical over 11 bases. CDR3 length: 17 residues. J lost 1 base, V lost 2 bases, and 7 bases had no gene match. Germline V gives CDR1 SGHRS, CDR2 YFSETQ. CDR3 in amino acids: CASSLTLLAGGQETQYF. CDR3 nucleotide sequence: TGCGCCAGCAGCTTAACTCTCCTAGCGGGAGGCCAAGAGACCCAGTACTTC.

The gene calls are TRBV27 and TRBJ1-1; tentative D call: TRBD1 (5 bases). The CDR3 totals 19 residues. Germline lookup yields CDR1 MNHEY and CDR2 SMNVEV (reference sequence). Trimming removed 3 bases at V and 1 base at J, with 24 bases between. CDR3: CASSFTPGGTFFRNTEAFF. The CDR3 DNA follows: TGTGCCAGCAGTTTCACCCCCGGGGGGACGTTTTTTAGGAACACTGAAGCTTTCTTT.

The V gene is TRBV5-4, the J gene TRBJ2-1; D is ambiguous. The CDR3 spans 13 residues. Deletions cut 0 bases from V and 10 bases from J, with 11 bases between. From germline, CDR1 is SGHNT and CDR2 YYREEE (reference sequence). CDR3 DNA: TGTGCCAGCAGCTTGGACGTCAGATTAGAGCAGTTCTTC. Residues: CASSLDVRLEQFF.

The rearrangement joins TRBV3-1 (or the pseudogene TRBV3-2) to TRBJ1-6; tentative D call: TRBD1 (5 bases). Germline V lookup: CDR1 LGHDT, CDR2 YNNKEL (reference sequence). The CDR3 spans 16 residues. Trimming left V 0 bases short and J 6 bases short, with 12 bases between. This CDR3 reads CASSQDWGGSNSPLHF. CDR3 in DNA: TGTGCCAGCAGCCAAGATTGGGGGGGGAGTAATTCACCCCTCCACTTT.

The rearrangement joins TRBV30 to TRBJ1-2; TRBD1 matches 9 bases. Per the germline V gene, CDR1 is GTSNPN and CDR2 is SVGIG (reference sequence). This CDR3 region has 15 residues. After removal of 0 bases from V and 12 bases from J, the junction contained 14 bases not matched to a gene. CDR3: CAWSVPGTGSYGHTF. CDR3 DNA sequence: TGTGCCTGGAGTGTACCAGGGACAGGGTCTTACGGCCACACCTTC.